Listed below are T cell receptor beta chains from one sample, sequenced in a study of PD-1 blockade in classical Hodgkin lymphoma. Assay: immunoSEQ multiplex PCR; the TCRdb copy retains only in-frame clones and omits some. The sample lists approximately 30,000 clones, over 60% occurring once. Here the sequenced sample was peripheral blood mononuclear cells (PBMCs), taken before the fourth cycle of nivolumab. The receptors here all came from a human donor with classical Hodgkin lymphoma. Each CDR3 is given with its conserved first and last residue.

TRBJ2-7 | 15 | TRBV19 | CASSTSTGLGYEQYF
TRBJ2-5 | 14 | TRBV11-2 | CASSISTGDETQYF
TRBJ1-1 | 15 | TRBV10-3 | CAISERQGRNTEAFF
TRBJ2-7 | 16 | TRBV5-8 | CASSSELGQGNHEQYF
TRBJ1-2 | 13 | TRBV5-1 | CASSPGQGYGYTF
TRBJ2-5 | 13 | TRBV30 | CAWKGRGGETQYF
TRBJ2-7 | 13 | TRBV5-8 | CASSLGKTYEQYF
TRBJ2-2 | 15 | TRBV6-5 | CASSSGGRATGELFF
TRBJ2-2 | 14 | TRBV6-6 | CASSKGHNTGELFF
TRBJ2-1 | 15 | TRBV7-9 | CASSLNSGVNHEQFF
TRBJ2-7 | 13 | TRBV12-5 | CASGGTGAYEQYF
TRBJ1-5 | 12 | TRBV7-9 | CASSDRDQPQHF
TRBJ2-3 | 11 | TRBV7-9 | CASSFLDTQYF
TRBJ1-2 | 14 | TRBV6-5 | CASRRERNSYGYTF
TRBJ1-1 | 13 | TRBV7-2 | CASGGQLNTEAFF
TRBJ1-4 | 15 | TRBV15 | CATSRVGRGDEKLFF
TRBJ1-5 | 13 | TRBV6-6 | CASSPGHSQPQHF
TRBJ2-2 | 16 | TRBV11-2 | CASSSPGQGPHGELFF
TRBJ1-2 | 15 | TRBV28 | CASRSIPPKGYGYTF
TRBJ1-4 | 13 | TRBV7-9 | CASSQGGVWKLFF
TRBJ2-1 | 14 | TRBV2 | CAGRLQSSYNEQFF
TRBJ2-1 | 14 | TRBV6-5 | CASRRSGLSREQFF
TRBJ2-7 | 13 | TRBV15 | CATSRRTGGEQYF
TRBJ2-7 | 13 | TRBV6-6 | CASSYEQTYEQYF
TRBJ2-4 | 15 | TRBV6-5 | CASSPAQGAKNIQYF
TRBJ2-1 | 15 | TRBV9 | CASSLGLATYNEQFF
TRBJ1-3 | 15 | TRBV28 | CASSLYGSSGNTIYF
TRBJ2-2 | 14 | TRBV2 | CASTGDRGTGELFF
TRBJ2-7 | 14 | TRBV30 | CAWSKGQGAYEQYF
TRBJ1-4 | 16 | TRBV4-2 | CASSQDTRGTNEKLFF
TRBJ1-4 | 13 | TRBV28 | CASSLGSLEKLFF
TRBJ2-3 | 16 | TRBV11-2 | CASSLWGRYQTDTQYF
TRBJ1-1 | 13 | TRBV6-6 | CASSPGLVTEAFF
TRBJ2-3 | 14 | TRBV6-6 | CASSYGGTWDTQYF
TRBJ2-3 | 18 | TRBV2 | CASRGIRDRGWFTDTQYF
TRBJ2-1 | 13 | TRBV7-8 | CASGPGAYNEQFF
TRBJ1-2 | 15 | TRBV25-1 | CASSELDRGDYGYTF
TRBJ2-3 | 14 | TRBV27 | CASSLLGRRDTQYF
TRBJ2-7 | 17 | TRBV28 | CASSTTLAGGLVGEQYF
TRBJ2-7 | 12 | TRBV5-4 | CASSSSSYEQYF
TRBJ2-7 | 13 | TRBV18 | CASSPREGGEQYF
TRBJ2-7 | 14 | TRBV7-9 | CASSTLEGADEQYF
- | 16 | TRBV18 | CASSPQPSGGAYEQYF